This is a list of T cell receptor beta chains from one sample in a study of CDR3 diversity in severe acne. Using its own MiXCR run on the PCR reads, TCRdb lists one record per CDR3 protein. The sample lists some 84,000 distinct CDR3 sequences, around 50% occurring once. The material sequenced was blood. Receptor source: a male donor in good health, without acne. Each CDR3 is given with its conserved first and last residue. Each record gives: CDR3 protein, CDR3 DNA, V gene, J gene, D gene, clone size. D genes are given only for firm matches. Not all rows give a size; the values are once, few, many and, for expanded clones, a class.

CARRRNSPLHF	TGTGCCAGGAGAAGGAATTCACCCCTCCACTTT	TRBV6-1	TRBJ1-6	NA	many
CASSLVTGGTGELFF	TGCGCCAGCAGCTTGGTGACAGGGGGAACCGGGGAGCTGTTTTTT	TRBV5-1	TRBJ2-2	TRBD1	many
CASSLGTLNYGYTF	TGTGCCAGCAGCTTGGGGACACTTAACTATGGCTACACCTTC	TRBV5-4	TRBJ1-2	NA	NA
CSVGGASNQPQHF	TGCAGCGTTGGTGGTGCGAGCAATCAGCCCCAGCATTTT	TRBV29-1	TRBJ1-5	NA	NA
CSVEVLRQQYF	NA	TRBV29-1	TRBJ2-7	NA	few
CASSLLDGYTF	TGTGCCAGCAGCTTATTGGATGGCTACACCTTC	TRBV11-1	TRBJ1-2	NA	NA
CASRPGLGANEQFF	TGTGCCAGCCGGCCGGGACTAGGCGCTAATGAGCAGTTCTTC	TRBV7-8	TRBJ2-1	TRBD2	few
CASSSTSGGAYYEQYF	TGTGCCAGCAGCTCGACTAGCGGGGGGGCTTACTACGAGCAGTACTTC	TRBV7-3	TRBJ2-7	TRBD2	once
CASSSRALNTEAFF	TGTGCCAGCAGTTCTCGGGCCCTGAACACTGAAGCTTTCTTT	TRBV27	TRBJ1-1	NA	few
CASSLGQGAGGYTF	TGTGCCAGCAGCCTAGGACAGGGGGCAGGAGGCTACACCTTC	TRBV12-3/TRBV12-4	TRBJ1-2	TRBD1	NA
CASSLTLQDSYEQYF	TGTGCCAGCAGCTTAACCTTACAGGACTCCTACGAGCAGTACTTC	TRBV7-3	TRBJ2-7	NA	NA
CASSLETGGLGYTF	TGTGCCAGCAGCTTAGAGACAGGGGGCCTAGGCTACACCTTC	TRBV7-9	TRBJ1-2	TRBD1	NA
CASVESIEAFF	TGTGCCAGCGTTGAGAGTATTGAAGCTTTCTTT	TRBV2	TRBJ1-1	NA	once
CASSRHMDGYTF	TGTGCCAGTAGTCGCCACATGGATGGCTACACCTTC	TRBV19	TRBJ1-2	NA	NA
CSAGGTEAFF	TGCAGTGCAGGGGGGACTGAAGCTTTCTTT	TRBV20-1	TRBJ1-1	NA	NA
CSTRDWEFFF	TGCAGCACCAGGGATTGGGAGTTTTTCTTT	TRBV20-1	TRBJ1-1	NA	few
CATSDFQYSGYTF	TGTGCCACCAGTGATTTCCAATATTCCGGCTACACCTTC	TRBV24-1	TRBJ1-2	NA	many
CASSIDTERYEQYF	TGTGCCAGTAGTATAGATACAGAGCGCTACGAGCAGTACTTC	TRBV19	TRBJ2-7	NA	NA
CASSIFSGKDQETQYF	TGTGCCAGTAGTATCTTTAGCGGGAAAGACCAAGAGACCCAGTACTTC	TRBV19	TRBJ2-5	TRBD2	NA
CATSRDRGAGEQFF	TGTGCCACCAGCAGAGATAGGGGGGCGGGTGAGCAGTTCTTC	TRBV15	TRBJ2-1	NA	NA
CASSRDSGPLHF	TGTGCCAGCAGCAGGGACAGCGGACCCCTCCACTTT	TRBV9	TRBJ1-6	TRBD1	NA
CASSHTGGTEAFF	TGTGCCAGCAGCCATACAGGGGGCACTGAAGCTTTCTTT	TRBV7-9	TRBJ1-1	TRBD1	NA
CASRLGGAETQYF	TGTGCCAGCAGGCTGGGGGGAGCAGAGACCCAGTACTTC	TRBV2	TRBJ2-5	NA	once
CASSLALRPSSGDTVYF	TGTGCCAGCAGCTTAGCTCTCCGACCCAGCTCTGGAGACACCGTGTATTTT	TRBV7-9	TRBJ1-3	NA	NA
CASSRGQETQHF	TGTGCCAGCAGCCGGGGCCAAGAGACCCAGCATTTT	TRBV6-6	TRBJ1-5	NA	NA
CASSSNRVEQYF	TGTGCCAGCAGCTCGAACAGGGTCGAGCAGTACTTC	TRBV7-2	TRBJ2-7	NA	NA
CSASQGPTYEQYF	TGCAGTGCAAGTCAGGGGCCCACCTACGAGCAGTACTTC	TRBV20-1	TRBJ2-7	NA	NA
CASSSVAEGRDTRYF	TGTGCCAGCAGCTCCGTAGCGGAGGGGCGTGATACGCGGTATTTT	TRBV25-1	TRBJ2-3	NA	NA
CASSETWTGELFF	TGTGCCAGCAGTGAAACTTGGACCGGGGAGCTGTTTTTT	TRBV2	TRBJ2-2	NA	NA
CSATSGRGGETQYF	TGCAGTGCTACTAGCGGCAGGGGAGGTGAGACCCAGTACTTC	TRBV20-1	TRBJ2-5	NA	once
CASSPGGFGGYTF	TGTGCCAGCAGTCCGGGGGGCTTCGGTGGCTACACCTTC	TRBV12-3/TRBV12-4	TRBJ1-2	NA	NA
CASSTGLAGAQQYF	TGTGCCAGCAGTACCGGACTAGCGGGAGCTCAGCAGTACTTC	TRBV10-3	TRBJ2-7	TRBD2	NA
CASSLWDSGDTEAFF	TGCGCCAGCAGCTTGTGGGACAGCGGGGACACTGAAGCTTTCTTT	TRBV7-8	TRBJ1-1	TRBD1	once
CSVVGQAGPHTEAFF	TGCAGCGTAGTTGGACAGGCCGGGCCGCACACTGAAGCTTTCTTT	TRBV29-1	TRBJ1-1	TRBD1	NA
CSARALTGVPSNQPQHF	TGCAGTGCTAGAGCCCTAACAGGGGTTCCGTCCAATCAGCCCCAGCATTTT	TRBV20-1	TRBJ1-5	TRBD1	medium-sized
CSARGHFDTYVQYF	TGCAGTGCTAGAGGACATTTCGATACCTACGTGCAGTACTTC	TRBV20-1	TRBJ2-7	NA	NA
CASSLYKNTEAFF	TGTGCCAGTAGTCTATACAAGAACACTGAAGCTTTCTTT	TRBV19	TRBJ1-1	NA	NA
CASIPRQGVGKLFF	TGTGCCAGCATTCCACGGCAGGGAGTAGGAAAACTGTTTTTT	TRBV25-1	TRBJ1-4	NA	NA
CASSLGLPHTGELFF	TGTGCCAGCAGCTTGGGCCTCCCTCACACCGGGGAGCTGTTTTTT	TRBV5-6	TRBJ2-2	NA	NA
CASISGTGVNEQYF	TGTGCCAGCATATCCGGGACAGGGGTCAACGAGCAGTACTTC	TRBV7-8	TRBJ2-7	TRBD1	NA
CASSPVLGTEAFF	TGTGCCAGCAGCCCGGTCCTGGGCACTGAAGCTTTCTTT	TRBV11-2	TRBJ1-1	NA	NA
CSARNPGGGNEQFF	TGCAGTGCTCGCAACCCAGGGGGCGGGAATGAGCAGTTCTTC	TRBV20-1	TRBJ2-1	TRBD1	NA
CSARDPQGRLFF	TGCAGTGCTAGAGATCCACAGGGAAGACTGTTTTTT	TRBV20-1	TRBJ1-4	NA	NA
CASSLGAGGDIQYF	TGTGCCAGCAGCTTGGGAGCGGGAGGTGACATTCAGTACTTC	TRBV5-5	TRBJ2-4	TRBD2	few
CANPRATIYF	TGTGCCAACCCTAGAGCGACCATATATTTT	TRBV2	TRBJ1-3	NA	few
CASGSPGTSGSAGELFF	TGTGCTAGTGGTTCCCCCGGGACTAGCGGGAGCGCCGGGGAGCTGTTTTTT	TRBV12-5	TRBJ2-2	TRBD2	many